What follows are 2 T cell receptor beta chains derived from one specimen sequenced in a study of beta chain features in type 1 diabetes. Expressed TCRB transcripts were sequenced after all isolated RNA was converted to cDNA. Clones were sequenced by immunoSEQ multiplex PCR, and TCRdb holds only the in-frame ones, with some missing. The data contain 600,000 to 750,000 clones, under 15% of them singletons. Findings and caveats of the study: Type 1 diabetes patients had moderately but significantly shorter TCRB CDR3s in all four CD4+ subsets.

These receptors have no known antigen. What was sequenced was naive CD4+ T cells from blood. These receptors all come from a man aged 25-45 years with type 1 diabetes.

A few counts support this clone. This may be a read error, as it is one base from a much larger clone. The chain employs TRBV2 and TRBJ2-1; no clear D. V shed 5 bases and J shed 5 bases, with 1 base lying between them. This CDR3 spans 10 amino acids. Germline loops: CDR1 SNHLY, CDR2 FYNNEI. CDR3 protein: CASSNNEQFF. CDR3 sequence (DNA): TGTGCCAGCAGTAACAATGAGCAGTTCTTC.

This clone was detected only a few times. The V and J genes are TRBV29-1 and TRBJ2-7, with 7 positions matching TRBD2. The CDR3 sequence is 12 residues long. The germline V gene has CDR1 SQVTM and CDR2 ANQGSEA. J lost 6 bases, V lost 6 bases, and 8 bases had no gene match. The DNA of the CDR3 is TGCAGCGTGGCCCGACTAGCAGGCGAGCAGTACTTC. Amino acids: CSVARLAGEQYF.